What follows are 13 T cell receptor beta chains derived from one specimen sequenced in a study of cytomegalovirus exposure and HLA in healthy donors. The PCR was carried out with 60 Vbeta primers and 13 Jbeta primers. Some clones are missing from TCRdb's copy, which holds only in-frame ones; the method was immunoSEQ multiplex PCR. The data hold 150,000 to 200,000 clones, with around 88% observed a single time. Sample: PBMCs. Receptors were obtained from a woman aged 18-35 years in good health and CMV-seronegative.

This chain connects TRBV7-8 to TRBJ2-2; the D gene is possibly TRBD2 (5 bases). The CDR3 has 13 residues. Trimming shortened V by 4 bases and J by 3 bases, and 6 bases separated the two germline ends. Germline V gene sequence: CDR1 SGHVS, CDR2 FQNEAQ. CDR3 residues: CASSSLDTGELFF. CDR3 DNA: TGTGCCAGCAGCTCACTAGACACCGGGGAGCTGTTTTTT.

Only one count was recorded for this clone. The CDR3 here is CASCSRVGWDSPLHF. For the CDR3, the DNA is TGTGCCAGCTGCAGCAGGGTGGGGTGGGATTCACCCCTCCACTTT. The V and J genes are TRBV28 and TRBJ1-6; D is possibly TRBD1 (5 bases). The V end was cut by 8 bases, the J end by 8 bases, with 19 bases between. Per germline, CDR1 MDHEN and CDR2 SYDVKM. The CDR3 contains 15 residues.

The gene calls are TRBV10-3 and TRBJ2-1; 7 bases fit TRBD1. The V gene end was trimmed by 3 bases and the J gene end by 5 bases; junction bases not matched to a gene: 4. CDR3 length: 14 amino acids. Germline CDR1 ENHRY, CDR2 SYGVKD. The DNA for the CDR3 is TGTGCCATCAGTGACAGGACAGGAGACAATGAGCAGTTCTTC. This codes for CAISDRTGDNEQFF.

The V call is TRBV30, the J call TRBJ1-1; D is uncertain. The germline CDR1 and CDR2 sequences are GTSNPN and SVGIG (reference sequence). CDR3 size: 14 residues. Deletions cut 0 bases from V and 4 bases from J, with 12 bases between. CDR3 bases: TGTGCCTGGAGTGTCGAACTGTTCACCACTGAAGCTTTCTTT. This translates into CAWSVELFTTEAFF.

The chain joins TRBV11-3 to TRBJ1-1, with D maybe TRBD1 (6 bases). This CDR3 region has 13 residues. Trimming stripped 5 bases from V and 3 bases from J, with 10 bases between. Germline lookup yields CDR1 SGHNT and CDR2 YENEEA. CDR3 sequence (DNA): TGTGCCAGCAGCCAATACAGGGACACTGAAGCTTTCTTT. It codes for CASSQYRDTEAFF.

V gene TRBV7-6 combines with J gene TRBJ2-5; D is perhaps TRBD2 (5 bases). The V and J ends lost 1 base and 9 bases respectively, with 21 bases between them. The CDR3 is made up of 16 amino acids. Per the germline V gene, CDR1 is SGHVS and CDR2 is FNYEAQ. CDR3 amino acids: CASSLGYSAPLEAQYF. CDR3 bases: TGTGCCAGCAGCTTAGGGTATTCGGCCCCGCTGGAGGCCCAGTACTTC.

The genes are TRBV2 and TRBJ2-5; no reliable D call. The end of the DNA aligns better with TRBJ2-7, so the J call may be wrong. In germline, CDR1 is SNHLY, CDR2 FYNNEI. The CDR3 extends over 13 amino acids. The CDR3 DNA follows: TGTGCCAGCATATACCATGAGTCCTACGAGCAGTACTTC. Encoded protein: CASIYHESYEQYF.

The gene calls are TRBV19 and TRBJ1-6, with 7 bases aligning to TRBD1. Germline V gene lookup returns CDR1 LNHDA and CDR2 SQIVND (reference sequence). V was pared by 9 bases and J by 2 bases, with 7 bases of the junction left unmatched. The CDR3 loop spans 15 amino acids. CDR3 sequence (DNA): TGTGCCAGCATACAGGGGAACGCCTATAATTCACCCCTCCACTTT. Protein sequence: CASIQGNAYNSPLHF.

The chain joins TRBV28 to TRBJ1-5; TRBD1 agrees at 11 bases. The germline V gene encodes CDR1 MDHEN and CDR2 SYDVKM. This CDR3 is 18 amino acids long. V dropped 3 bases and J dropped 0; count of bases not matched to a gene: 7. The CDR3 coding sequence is TGTGCCAGCAGTTTTGGACAGGGGGCAATTAATAGCAATCAGCCCCAGCATTTT. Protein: CASSFGQGAINSNQPQHF.

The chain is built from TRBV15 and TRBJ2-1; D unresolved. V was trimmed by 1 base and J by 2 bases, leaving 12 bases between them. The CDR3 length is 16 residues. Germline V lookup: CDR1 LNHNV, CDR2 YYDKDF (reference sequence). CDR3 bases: TGTGCCACCAGCAGAGCCAGTCAGAGCGCCTACAATGAGCAGTTCTTC. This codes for CATSRASQSAYNEQFF.

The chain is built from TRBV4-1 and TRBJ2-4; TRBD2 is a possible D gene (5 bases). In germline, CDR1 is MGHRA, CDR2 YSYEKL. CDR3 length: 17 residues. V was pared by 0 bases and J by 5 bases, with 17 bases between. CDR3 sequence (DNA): TGCGCCAGCAGCCAAGACTCTCTAGAGGGCCGCGAAAACATTCAGTACTTC. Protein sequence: CASSQDSLEGRENIQYF.

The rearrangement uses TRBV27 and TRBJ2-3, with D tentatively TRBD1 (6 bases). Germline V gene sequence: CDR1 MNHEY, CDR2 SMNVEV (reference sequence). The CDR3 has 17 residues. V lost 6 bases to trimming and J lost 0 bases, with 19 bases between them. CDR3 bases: TGTGCCAGCAGCCTCTCCCTACAGGGCGGGAGCACAGATACGCAGTATTTT. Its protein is CASSLSLQGGSTDTQYF.

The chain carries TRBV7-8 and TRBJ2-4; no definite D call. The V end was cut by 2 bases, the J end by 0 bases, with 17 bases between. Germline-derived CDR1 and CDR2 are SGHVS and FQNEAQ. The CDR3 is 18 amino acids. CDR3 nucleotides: TGTGCCAGCAGCTTATTGGCGGTTTCGGCCTTAGCCAAAAACATTCAGTACTTC. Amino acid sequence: CASSLLAVSALAKNIQYF.